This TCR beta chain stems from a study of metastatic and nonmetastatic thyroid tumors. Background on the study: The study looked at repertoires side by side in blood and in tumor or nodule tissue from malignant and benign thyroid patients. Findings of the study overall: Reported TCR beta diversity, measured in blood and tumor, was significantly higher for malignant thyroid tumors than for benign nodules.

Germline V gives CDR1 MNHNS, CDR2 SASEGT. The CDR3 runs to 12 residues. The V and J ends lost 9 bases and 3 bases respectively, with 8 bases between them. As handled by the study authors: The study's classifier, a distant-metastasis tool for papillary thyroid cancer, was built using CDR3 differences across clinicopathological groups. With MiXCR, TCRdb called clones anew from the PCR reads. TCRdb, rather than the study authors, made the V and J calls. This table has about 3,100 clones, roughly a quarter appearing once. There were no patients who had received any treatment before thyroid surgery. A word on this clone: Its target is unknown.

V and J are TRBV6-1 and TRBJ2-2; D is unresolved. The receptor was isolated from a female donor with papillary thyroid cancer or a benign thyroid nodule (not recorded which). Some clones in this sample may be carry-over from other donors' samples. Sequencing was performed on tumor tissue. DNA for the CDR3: TGTGCCAGTGGGCACCACACCGGGGAGCTGTTTTTT. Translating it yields CASGHHTGELFF.